This T cell receptor beta chain was obtained from a study of T cell changes during pregnancy in multiple sclerosis. TCRdb's table, derived via immunoSEQ multiplex PCR, lists solely in-frame clones and lacks some. The sample has approximately 65,000 clones; about 92% are singletons. CDR3 length equals 17 residues. Germline V CDR1 and CDR2: LGHNT, FRNRAP. With 5 bases clipped from V and 2 bases from J, the junction kept 5 bases outside the gene matches. J is TRBJ2-1 and V is TRBV12-5, with 14 bases identical to TRBD2. This sequence was found in a female donor in good health, enrolled as a control in a pregnancy study. Sequenced here: CD8+ T cells from peripheral blood mononuclear cells, sampled in the third trimester of pregnancy. In DNA, the CDR3 is TGTGCTAGTGGTCCGGGACTAGCGGGGGCCCCCTACAATGAGCAGTTCTTC. It translates to CASGPGLAGAPYNEQFF.